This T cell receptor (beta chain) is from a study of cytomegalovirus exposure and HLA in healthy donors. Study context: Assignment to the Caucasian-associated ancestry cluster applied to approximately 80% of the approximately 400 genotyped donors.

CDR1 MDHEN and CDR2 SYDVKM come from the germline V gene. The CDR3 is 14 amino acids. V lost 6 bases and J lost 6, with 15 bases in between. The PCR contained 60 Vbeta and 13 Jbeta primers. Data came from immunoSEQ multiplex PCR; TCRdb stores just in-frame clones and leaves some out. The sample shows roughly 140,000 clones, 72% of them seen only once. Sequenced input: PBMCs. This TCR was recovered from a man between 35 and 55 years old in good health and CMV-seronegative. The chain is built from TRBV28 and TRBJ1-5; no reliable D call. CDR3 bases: TGTGCCAGCAGCCAACCTGGAGGGTTTCAGCCCCAGCATTTT. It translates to CASSQPGGFQPQHF. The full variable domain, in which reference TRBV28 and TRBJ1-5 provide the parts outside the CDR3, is DVKVTQSSRYLVKRTGEKVFLECVQDMDHENMFWYRQDPGLGLRLIYFSYDVKMKEKGDIPEGYSVSREKKERFSLILESASTNQTSMYLCASSQPGGFQPQHFGDGTRLSIL.